This T cell receptor (beta chain) was obtained from a study of T-cell reconstitution after alpha-beta-depleted transplantation in children. For TCRbeta, the library was prepared with unique molecular identifiers. One entry per CDR3 protein, called by TCRdb with MiXCR from the PCR reads. Altogether 500,000 or so distinct CDR3 sequences are present, less than 35% being singletons, with the ten largest covering roughly 2.5%. The CDR3 runs 15 residues. The germline V gene encodes CDR1 SGDLS and CDR2 YYNGEE. V shed 0 bases and J 3 bases; nucleotides not matched to a gene: 3. This clonotype was detected only a few times.

Material: PBMCs from the stem cell graft donor, obtained from the stem cell graft. This clonotype originated in a human donor who donated a stem cell graft to a child with aplastic anemia. The chain employs TRBV9 and TRBJ2-1; TRBD1 matches at 7 bases. The CDR3, as DNA: TGTGCCAGCAGCGTAGCCACAGGGGACTACAATGAGCAGTTCTTC. It translates to CASSVATGDYNEQFF.